The 29 T cell receptor beta chains listed next were all sequenced from one sample in a study of post-analysis software for immune sequencing data. The antigens for these receptors are not known. cDNA libraries for TCR beta contained unique molecular identifiers. MiXCR, applied by TCRdb to the PCR reads, yields one record per CDR3 protein. The data show 740,000 or so distinct CDR3 sequences, under 70% seen once. Study-wide results and limits: Several TRBV segments, TRBV5-6, TRBV5-1 and TRBV20-1 among them, were found more frequent in patients than controls.

Material for sequencing was blood. The source is a girl aged 5-17 years with multiple sclerosis.

The chain couples TRBV27 to TRBJ2-7; D perhaps matches TRBD2 (6 bases). The CDR3 is 13 amino acids. The germline CDR1 and CDR2 sequences are MNHEY and SMNVEV (reference sequence). Trimming left V 7 bases short and J 1 base short, with 11 bases between. The CDR3 nucleotides are TGTGCCAGCATGTCGAGCGGGTCCTACGAGCAGTACTTC. It codes for CASMSSGSYEQYF.

V and J are TRBV10-3 and TRBJ2-5; 7 bases agree with TRBD2. Per germline, CDR1 ENHRY and CDR2 SYGVKD. J gave up 11 bases and V 2 bases, and 20 bases lay outside the gene matches. There are 17 residues in the CDR3. CDR3 in amino acids: CAISEPGGTTKYNEQYF. CDR3 coding DNA: TGTGCCATCAGTGAGCCCGGGGGGACCACCAAATACAATGAGCAGTACTTC.

The rearrangement uses TRBV5-1 and TRBJ1-1; possible D gene TRBD1, 5 bases. V lost 3 bases, J lost 3 bases, and 15 bases lay in between. The germline V gene has CDR1 SGHRS and CDR2 YFSETQ. The length of the CDR3 is 15 residues. CDR3 sequence (DNA): TGCGCCAGCAGCTGGGGGGACCCACAGGACACTGAAGCTTTCTTT. Translation gives CASSWGDPQDTEAFF.

This sequence joins TRBV28 and TRBJ2-3; D uncertain. The V end lost 10 bases, the J end lost 6 bases, and 17 bases lay between the germline ends. The V gene's germline CDR1 is MDHEN and CDR2 SYDVKM. The CDR3 runs 13 residues. The CDR3 sequence: CAIMGPTWDTQYF. CDR3 DNA sequence: TGTGCCATCATGGGTCCTACTTGGGATACGCAGTATTTT.

The chain carries TRBV25-1 and TRBJ2-3; TRBD2 matches 8 bases. The germline CDR1 and CDR2 sequences are MGHDK and SYGVNS. The J segment lost 6 bases and the V segment lost 9 bases, leaving 8 bases of the junction unmatched. The CDR3 totals 13 residues. Here the CDR3 reads CASEREKRDTQYF. The CDR3 DNA follows: TGTGCCAGTGAGCGGGAGAAAAGGGATACGCAGTATTTT.

This clonotype occurred a few times. A junction boundary mismatches the germline segment, possibly from a read error. The chain employs TRBV7-7 and TRBJ2-7; weak D call: TRBD1 (7 bases). The closer fit of TRBJ2-5 to the DNA end suggests the J call may be wrong. The V gene's germline CDR1 is SSHAT and CDR2 FNYEAQ (reference sequence). The CDR3 has 13 residues. This CDR3 is CASSAGQKETQYF. CDR3 nucleotide sequence: TGTGCTAGCAGCGCGGGACAGAAAGAGACCCAGTACTTC.

This clonotype came up once. The chain recombines TRBV6-2 or TRBV6-3 with TRBJ2-1, with D perhaps matching TRBD2 (5 bases). This CDR3 comprises 17 residues. The V gene's germline CDR1 is MNHEY and CDR2 SVGEGT. V lost 2 bases, J lost 3 bases, and 17 bases lay in between. CDR3 region: CASSYGVEAERYNEQFF. CDR3 bases: TGTGCCAGCAGTTACGGGGTTGAAGCGGAGCGCTACAATGAGCAGTTCTTC.

V gene TRBV6-1 combines with J gene TRBJ2-1, with 12 bases aligning to TRBD2. Germline-derived CDR1 and CDR2 are MNHNS and SASEGT. The CDR3 totals 19 residues. V lost 8 bases and J lost 4; bases outside the gene matches: 18. CDR3 in amino acids: CASRGSLAGGPLPYNEQFF. The DNA for the CDR3 is TGTGCCAGCCGAGGGTCCCTAGCGGGAGGGCCCCTCCCTTACAATGAGCAGTTCTTC.

V is TRBV7-9 and J is TRBJ1-1; tentatively, D is TRBD1 (5 bases). Deletions cut 7 bases from V and 5 bases from J, with 14 bases between. This CDR3 is built from 13 residues. Per the germline V gene, CDR1 is SEHNR and CDR2 is FQNEAQ (reference sequence). DNA of the CDR3: TGTGCCAGCACCCTAGGGCGGGGGACTGAAGCTTTCTTT. Its translation is CASTLGRGTEAFF.

The chain is built from TRBV20-1 and TRBJ2-4; tentative D call: TRBD2 (6 bases). Matching the DNA end better, TRBJ2-7 makes the J call doubtful. The CDR3 totals 13 residues. The V gene's germline CDR1 is DFQATT and CDR2 SNEGSKA (reference sequence). The CDR3 DNA reads as TGCAGTGCTAGTAGCCTAGCGAGGTACGAGCAGTACTTC. This sequence encodes CSASSLARYEQYF.

The chain joins TRBV20-1 to TRBJ2-7, with D hard to call. CDR3 size: 13 residues. The germline gives CDR1 DFQATT, CDR2 SNEGSKA (reference sequence). The germline V and J ends were trimmed by 1 base and 2 bases, with 9 bases remaining between them. CDR3 DNA sequence: TGCAGTGCTAGAGCTGGGCCCCCCTACGAGCAGTACTTC. It yields the protein CSARAGPPYEQYF.

The chain employs TRBV7-2 and TRBJ2-5, with 11 positions matching TRBD2. CDR1 and CDR2 (germline): SGHTA, FQGNSA. The CDR3 is 17 amino acids. V trimming: 2 bases; J trimming: 5 bases; junction bases outside the gene matches: 10. The CDR3 DNA follows: TGTGCCAGCAGCTTAAGTAGCGGGGGGGCCGGTGGGGAGACCCAGTACTTC. It yields the protein CASSLSSGGAGGETQYF.

The chain joins TRBV3-1 to TRBJ1-2; D not certain. CDR1 and CDR2 (germline): LGHDT, YNNKEL (reference sequence). Trimming shortened V by 3 bases and J by 8 bases, and 7 bases separated the two germline ends. The CDR3 sequence is 11 residues long. The CDR3 sequence: CASSHQTGYTF. The CDR3 DNA follows: TGTGCCAGCAGCCATCAGACGGGCTACACCTTC.

The V gene is TRBV20-1, the J gene TRBJ2-4, with unresolved D. The end of the DNA fits TRBJ2-7 better, so the J call may be wrong. Germline CDR1 and CDR2: DFQATT and SNEGSKA (reference sequence). The CDR3 extends over 11 amino acids. CDR3: CSVKKSDEQYF. In DNA, the CDR3 is TGCAGTGTAAAGAAGAGCGACGAGCAGTACTTC.

The chain joins TRBV7-2 to TRBJ2-5; a possible D gene is TRBD1 (6 bases). Per the germline V gene, CDR1 is SGHTA and CDR2 is FQGNSA. The CDR3 contains 15 residues. Trimming removed 1 base from V and 1 base from J, with 10 bases in between. The chain's CDR3 is CASSLDQGLQETQYF. The CDR3 DNA reads as TGTGCCAGCAGCTTAGATCAGGGGCTCCAAGAGACCCAGTACTTC.

The chain couples TRBV2 to TRBJ2-2; D is possibly TRBD1 (6 bases). Germline lookup yields CDR1 SNHLY and CDR2 FYNNEI. V lost 2 bases to trimming and J lost 4 bases, with 11 bases between them. The CDR3 extends over 15 amino acids. For the CDR3, the DNA is TGTGCCAGCAGTGAATTCGGACAGACCACCGGGGAGCTGTTTTTT. Translated: CASSEFGQTTGELFF. Looking up the rest from reference TRBV2 and TRBJ2-2 gives the full variable domain: EPEVTQTPSHQVTQMGQEVILRCVPISNHLYFYWYRQILGQKVEFLVSFYNNEISEKSEIFDDQFSVERPDGSNFTLKIRSTKLEDSAMYFCASSEFGQTTGELFFGEGSRLTVL.

CDR3 in DNA: TGTGCCAGCTCACGACGGACAGGGGAAGCCTACGAGCAGTACTTC. It specifies CASSRRTGEAYEQYF. The V and J genes are TRBV18 and TRBJ2-4; 9 bases are a match to TRBD1. The end of the DNA aligns better with TRBJ2-7, so the J call may be wrong. CDR3 length equals 15 residues. The germline V gene encodes CDR1 KGHSH and CDR2 LQKENI.

This clonotype showed up just a few times. The J gene is TRBJ2-3, the V gene TRBV20-1, with a tentative D call TRBD2 (6 bases). Trimming took 2 bases from V and 0 from J, leaving 12 bases between them. The germline V gene encodes CDR1 DFQATT and CDR2 SNEGSKA (reference sequence). The CDR3 spans 15 residues. The CDR3 protein is CSARLWGESTDTQYF. The CDR3 coding sequence is TGCAGTGCTAGACTTTGGGGGGAAAGCACAGATACGCAGTATTTT.

This clonotype was picked up one time. This chain uses TRBV15 with TRBJ1-5; tentatively, D is TRBD1 (6 bases). The CDR3 contains 17 residues. The germline V gene encodes CDR1 LNHNV and CDR2 YYDKDF (reference sequence). V was trimmed by 0 bases and J by 3 bases, leaving 15 bases between them. In DNA, the CDR3 is TGTGCCACCAGCAGAGATCTGGGCCACAGGGACAATCAGCCCCAGCATTTT. It encodes CATSRDLGHRDNQPQHF.

This clonotype appeared a few times. This chain uses TRBV10-2 with TRBJ1-5; 10 bases are shared with TRBD1. V gave up 6 bases and J gave up 6 bases; unmatched junction bases: 5. Germline V gene data show CDR1 as WSHSY and CDR2 as SAAADI. The CDR3 runs to 14 residues. The CDR3 nucleotides read TGCGCCAGCAGCGGGACAGGGGCAGCTCAGCCCCAGCATTTT. Translated, it gives CASSGTGAAQPQHF.

The genes are TRBV5-1 and TRBJ2-7, with a possible D match to TRBD2 (5 bases). The V and J ends lost 7 bases and 0 bases respectively, with 17 bases between them. The CDR3 length is 15 residues. Germline values: CDR1 SGHRS, CDR2 YFSETQ. CDR3 residues: CASAEGTQSSYEQYF. CDR3 sequence (DNA): TGCGCCAGCGCTGAGGGTACACAGAGCTCCTACGAGCAGTACTTC.

The chain employs TRBV29-1 and TRBJ2-7; TRBD2 matches 7 bases. V was pared by 7 bases and J by 0 bases, with 15 bases of the junction left unmatched. Germline CDR1 and CDR2: SQVTM and ANQGSEA. The CDR3 has 16 residues. CDR3 sequence reads: CSATIPPGGSSYEQYF. The CDR3, as DNA: TGCAGCGCTACAATACCCCCGGGGGGTAGCTCCTACGAGCAGTACTTC.

The rearrangement joins TRBV20-1 to TRBJ2-3; possible D gene TRBD2, 5 bases. The germline CDR1 and CDR2 sequences are DFQATT and SNEGSKA (reference sequence). The CDR3 consists of 14 residues. Trimming took off 5 bases at V and 1 base at J, with 13 bases between the two ends. CDR3 region: CSAEDLLGTDTQYF. In DNA, the CDR3 is TGCAGTGCTGAGGACTTGCTGGGCACAGATACGCAGTATTTT.

The J gene is TRBJ2-1, the V gene TRBV7-3; 8 bases line up with TRBD1. The CDR3 has 20 residues. In germline, CDR1 is SGHTA, CDR2 FQGTGA. The junction had 20 bases not matched to a gene; V was cut back by 4 bases and J by 3 bases. Here the CDR3 reads CASSSLGGSAQGAHYNEQFF. CDR3 nucleotide sequence: TGTGCCAGCAGCTCCCTCGGTGGTAGCGCCCAGGGGGCCCACTACAATGAGCAGTTCTTC.

The CDR3 loop is CASSEQGADIGQYF. The CDR3 coding sequence is TGTGCCAGCAGCGAACAGGGGGCGGACATTGGGCAGTATTTT. The chain uses TRBV14 and TRBJ2-3; 9 nucleotides match TRBD1. V lost 5 bases to trimming and J lost 11 bases; unmatched junction nucleotides: 11. Looked up from germline, CDR1 is SGHDN and CDR2 is FVKESK. The CDR3 extends over 14 amino acids. Based on the CDR3 plus reference TRBV14 and TRBJ2-3, the full variable domain is EAGVTQFPSHSVIEKGQTVTLRCDPISGHDNLYWYRRVMGKEIKFLLHFVKESKQDESGMPNNRFLAERTGGTYSTLKVQPAELEDSGVYFCASSEQGADIGQYFGPGTRLTVL.

This sequence joins TRBV29-1 and TRBJ2-7; 9 bases fit TRBD2. From germline, CDR1 is SQVTM and CDR2 ANQGSEA. The CDR3 contains 14 residues. V dropped 4 bases and J dropped 2; count of bases not matched to a gene: 6. This CDR3 is CSVVSSGATYEQYF. In nucleotides, the CDR3 is TGCAGCGTTGTTTCTAGCGGGGCCACCTACGAGCAGTACTTC.

The J gene is TRBJ1-2, the V gene TRBV4-1; D is uncertain. V lost 0 bases and J 9 bases, leaving 11 bases between the germline ends. The CDR3 is made up of 13 amino acids. Germline CDR1 reads MGHRA; CDR2 reads YSYEKL. The CDR3 protein is CASSQDGLVSYTF. CDR3 bases: TGCGCCAGCAGCCAAGACGGGCTGGTTAGCTACACCTTC.

The chain is built from TRBV7-2 and TRBJ1-1; D not certain. Looked up from germline, CDR1 is SGHTA and CDR2 is FQGNSA. V was trimmed by 0 bases and J by 8 bases, leaving 13 bases between them. There are 14 residues in the CDR3. The DNA of the CDR3 is TGTGCCAGCAGCTTAGCGCTACAGTCGGCGGAAGCTTTCTTT. Translation: CASSLALQSAEAFF.

This clonotype was counted a few times. The chain joins TRBV12-3 or TRBV12-4 to TRBJ2-1; 7 bases match TRBD1. This CDR3 is built from 14 residues. V shed 6 bases and J 1 base; nucleotides not matched to a gene: 3. CDR3 sequence reads: CASRPQGSYNEQFF. CDR3 bases: TGTGCCAGCAGGCCACAGGGGTCCTACAATGAGCAGTTCTTC.